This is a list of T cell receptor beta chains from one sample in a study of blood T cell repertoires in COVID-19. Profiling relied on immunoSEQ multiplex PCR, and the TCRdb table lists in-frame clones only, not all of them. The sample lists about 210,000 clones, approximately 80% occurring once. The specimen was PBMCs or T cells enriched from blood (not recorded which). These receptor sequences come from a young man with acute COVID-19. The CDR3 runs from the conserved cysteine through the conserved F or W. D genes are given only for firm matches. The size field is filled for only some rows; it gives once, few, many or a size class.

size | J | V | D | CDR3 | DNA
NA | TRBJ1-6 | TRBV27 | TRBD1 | CASTTRDRASPLHF | TGTGCCAGCACCACCCGGGACAGGGCTTCACCCCTCCACTTT
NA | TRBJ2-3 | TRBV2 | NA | CASSDLTYTDTQYF | TGTGCCAGCAGTGATCTTACTTACACAGATACGCAGTATTTT
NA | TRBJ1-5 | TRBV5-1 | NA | CASSLVGGEGQPQHF | TGCGCCAGCAGCTTGGTCGGCGGGGAGGGTCAGCCCCAGCATTTT
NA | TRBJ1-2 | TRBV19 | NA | CASSPTLGGGYTF | TGTGCCAGTAGTCCTACCTTAGGAGGGGGCTACACCTTC
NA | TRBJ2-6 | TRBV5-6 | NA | CASSLLRDRGANVLTF | TGTGCCAGCAGCTTGCTGCGGGATCGTGGGGCCAACGTCCTGACTTTC
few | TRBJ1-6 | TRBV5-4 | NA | CASSLKRGNSPLHF | TGTGCCAGCAGCTTGAAGCGGGGGAATTCACCCCTCCACTTT
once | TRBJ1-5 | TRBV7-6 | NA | CASSLGSGINQPQHF | TGTGCCAGCAGCTTAGGTTCAGGGATCAATCAGCCCCAGCATTTT
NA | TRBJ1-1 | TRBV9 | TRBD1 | CASSITEQGAYTEAFF | TGTGCCAGCAGCATCACGGAACAGGGGGCTTACACTGAAGCTTTCTTT
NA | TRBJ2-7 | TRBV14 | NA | CASSLISPGEQYF | TGTGCCAGCAGCCTCATTAGTCCGGGCGAGCAGTACTTC
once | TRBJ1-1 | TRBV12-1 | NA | CASSCRPGMGNTEAFF | TGTGCCAGCAGCTGCCGGCCGGGTATGGGGAACACTGAAGCTTTCTTT
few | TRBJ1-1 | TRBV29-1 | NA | CSVVVGGMNTEAFF | TGCAGCGTTGTTGTGGGAGGGATGAACACTGAAGCTTTCTTT
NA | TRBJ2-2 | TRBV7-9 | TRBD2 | CASSSGGLAGLVRELFF | TGTGCCAGCAGCTCGGGGGGCCTAGCGGGTTTAGTCCGGGAGCTGTTTTTT
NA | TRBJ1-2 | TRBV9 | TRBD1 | CASSVASGTGVYGYTF | TGTGCCAGCAGCGTAGCTTCCGGGACAGGGGTCTATGGCTACACCTTC
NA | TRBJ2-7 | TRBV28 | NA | CASSFFGRRPYEQYF | TGTGCCAGCAGTTTCTTCGGCAGGCGACCCTACGAGCAGTACTTC
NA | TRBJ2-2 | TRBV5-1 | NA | CASSLAQSNTGELFF | TGCGCCAGCAGCTTGGCCCAGTCGAACACCGGGGAGCTGTTTTTT
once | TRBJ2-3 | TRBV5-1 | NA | CASSLDPSADTQYF | TGCGCCAGCAGCTTGGATCCTAGCGCAGATACGCAGTATTTT
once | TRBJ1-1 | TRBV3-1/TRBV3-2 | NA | CASSPRQNTEAFF | TGTGCCAGCAGCCCTCGACAGAACACTGAAGCTTTCTTT
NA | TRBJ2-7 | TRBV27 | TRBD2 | CASSQSGLAGYEQYF | TGTGCCAGCAGCCAATCGGGACTAGCGGGCTACGAGCAGTACTTC
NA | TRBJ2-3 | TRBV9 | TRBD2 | CASSALGLAGGLTDTQYF | TGTGCCAGCAGCGCCCTGGGACTAGCGGGGGGACTAACAGATACGCAGTATTTT
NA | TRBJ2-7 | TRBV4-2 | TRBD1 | CASSPLGQGALEQYF | TGTGCCAGCAGCCCCCTGGGACAGGGGGCGCTTGAGCAGTACTTC
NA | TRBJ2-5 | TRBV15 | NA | CATSSNRRSQETQYF | TGTGCCACCAGCAGTAACAGGCGGAGTCAAGAGACCCAGTACTTC
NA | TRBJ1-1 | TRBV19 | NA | CASSISGNTEAFF | TGTGCCAGTAGTATATCAGGGAACACTGAAGCTTTCTTT
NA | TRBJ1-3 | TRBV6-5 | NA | CASSYSPGAGNTIYF | TGTGCCAGCAGTTACAGCCCAGGGGCTGGAAACACCATATATTTT
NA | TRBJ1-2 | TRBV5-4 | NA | CASSSGAGYGYTF | TGTGCCAGCAGCTCGGGAGCCGGCTATGGCTACACCTTC
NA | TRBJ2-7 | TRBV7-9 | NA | CASSLAGGPFEQYF | TGTGCCAGCAGCTTAGCGGGGGGGCCGTTCGAGCAGTACTTC
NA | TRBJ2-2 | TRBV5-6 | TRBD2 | CASSLGQRGVSGELFF | TGTGCCAGCAGCTTGGGACAGCGGGGGGTTTCCGGGGAGCTGTTTTTT
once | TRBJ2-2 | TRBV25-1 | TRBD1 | CASSEDRAAGELFF | TGTGCCAGCAGTGAAGACAGGGCTGCCGGGGAGCTGTTTTTT
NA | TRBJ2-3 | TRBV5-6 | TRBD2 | CASSLAQRGASDTQYF | TGTGCCAGCAGCTTGGCGCAGCGGGGGGCCTCAGATACGCAGTATTTT
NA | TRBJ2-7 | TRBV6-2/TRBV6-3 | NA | CASSYSTEYEQYF | TGTGCCAGCAGTTACTCGACAGAGTACGAGCAGTACTTC
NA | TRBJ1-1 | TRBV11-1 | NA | CASSLAFRTEAFF | TGTGCCAGCAGCTTAGCGTTTCGCACTGAAGCTTTCTTT
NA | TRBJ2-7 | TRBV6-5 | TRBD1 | CASSAAQGAREQYF | TGTGCCAGCAGCGCGGCGCAGGGGGCGCGAGAGCAGTACTTC
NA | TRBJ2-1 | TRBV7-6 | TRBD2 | CASSLGTSGGATVNEQFF | TGTGCCAGCAGCTTAGGGACTAGCGGGGGGGCGACTGTCAATGAGCAGTTCTTC
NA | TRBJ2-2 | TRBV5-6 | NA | CASSLVGGNTGELFF | TGTGCCAGCAGCCTAGTCGGGGGAAACACCGGGGAGCTGTTTTTT
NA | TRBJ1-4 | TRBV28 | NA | CASSLILSYEKLFF | TGTGCCAGCAGTTTAATTCTATCCTATGAAAAACTGTTTTTT